This is a list of T cell receptor beta chains from one sample in a study of technical replicates of blood from a few donors. Assay used: immunoSEQ multiplex PCR; TCRdb lists only in-frame clones, some missing. Of 70,000 to 85,000 clones listed, roughly 89% were seen once; the top ten hold around 0.34%. Sequencing used T cells isolated from PBMCs. Every receptor here comes from a human donor in good health. Both conserved end residues are part of each CDR3.

TRBJ2-7 | TRBV6-1 | CASSEARGGTGLYEQYF
TRBJ2-6 | TRBV6-1 | CASTSDFSGANVLTF
TRBJ2-1 | TRBV28 | CASSFTYNEQFF
TRBJ1-1 | TRBV28 | CASRDRAGEAFF
TRBJ2-1 | TRBV6-5 | CASSPPGLGNEQFF
TRBJ2-3 | TRBV7-9 | CASSKTGPKMTDTQYF
TRBJ1-4 | TRBV7-2 | CASSPGNLNEKLFF
TRBJ2-7 | TRBV9 | CASSVGAGATLYEQYF
TRBJ2-7 | TRBV18 | CASSPQSGGEQYF
TRBJ1-1 | TRBV5-1 | CASSLYRGGTEAFF
TRBJ2-3 | TRBV6-5 | CASSYSGQRTDTQYF
TRBJ2-7 | TRBV7-2 | CASSLALEQYF
TRBJ1-4 | TRBV4-1 | CASSREPGRGEKLFF
TRBJ2-2 | TRBV6-6 | CASSWGTEIGELFF
TRBJ1-1 | TRBV29-1 | CSVVGQGNTEAFF
TRBJ2-3 | TRBV4-2 | CASSQVADTQYF
TRBJ1-3 | TRBV5-1 | CASSLSAGPGNTIYF
TRBJ2-7 | TRBV5-1 | CASSRDGLAGADEQYF
TRBJ2-7 | TRBV27 | CASSLSGGFRYEQYF
TRBJ2-7 | TRBV5-3 | CARSLPSGKAHEQYF
TRBJ2-1 | TRBV7-9 | CASSPGRGKFF
TRBJ2-7 | TRBV4-1 | CASSQELVRDSYEQYF